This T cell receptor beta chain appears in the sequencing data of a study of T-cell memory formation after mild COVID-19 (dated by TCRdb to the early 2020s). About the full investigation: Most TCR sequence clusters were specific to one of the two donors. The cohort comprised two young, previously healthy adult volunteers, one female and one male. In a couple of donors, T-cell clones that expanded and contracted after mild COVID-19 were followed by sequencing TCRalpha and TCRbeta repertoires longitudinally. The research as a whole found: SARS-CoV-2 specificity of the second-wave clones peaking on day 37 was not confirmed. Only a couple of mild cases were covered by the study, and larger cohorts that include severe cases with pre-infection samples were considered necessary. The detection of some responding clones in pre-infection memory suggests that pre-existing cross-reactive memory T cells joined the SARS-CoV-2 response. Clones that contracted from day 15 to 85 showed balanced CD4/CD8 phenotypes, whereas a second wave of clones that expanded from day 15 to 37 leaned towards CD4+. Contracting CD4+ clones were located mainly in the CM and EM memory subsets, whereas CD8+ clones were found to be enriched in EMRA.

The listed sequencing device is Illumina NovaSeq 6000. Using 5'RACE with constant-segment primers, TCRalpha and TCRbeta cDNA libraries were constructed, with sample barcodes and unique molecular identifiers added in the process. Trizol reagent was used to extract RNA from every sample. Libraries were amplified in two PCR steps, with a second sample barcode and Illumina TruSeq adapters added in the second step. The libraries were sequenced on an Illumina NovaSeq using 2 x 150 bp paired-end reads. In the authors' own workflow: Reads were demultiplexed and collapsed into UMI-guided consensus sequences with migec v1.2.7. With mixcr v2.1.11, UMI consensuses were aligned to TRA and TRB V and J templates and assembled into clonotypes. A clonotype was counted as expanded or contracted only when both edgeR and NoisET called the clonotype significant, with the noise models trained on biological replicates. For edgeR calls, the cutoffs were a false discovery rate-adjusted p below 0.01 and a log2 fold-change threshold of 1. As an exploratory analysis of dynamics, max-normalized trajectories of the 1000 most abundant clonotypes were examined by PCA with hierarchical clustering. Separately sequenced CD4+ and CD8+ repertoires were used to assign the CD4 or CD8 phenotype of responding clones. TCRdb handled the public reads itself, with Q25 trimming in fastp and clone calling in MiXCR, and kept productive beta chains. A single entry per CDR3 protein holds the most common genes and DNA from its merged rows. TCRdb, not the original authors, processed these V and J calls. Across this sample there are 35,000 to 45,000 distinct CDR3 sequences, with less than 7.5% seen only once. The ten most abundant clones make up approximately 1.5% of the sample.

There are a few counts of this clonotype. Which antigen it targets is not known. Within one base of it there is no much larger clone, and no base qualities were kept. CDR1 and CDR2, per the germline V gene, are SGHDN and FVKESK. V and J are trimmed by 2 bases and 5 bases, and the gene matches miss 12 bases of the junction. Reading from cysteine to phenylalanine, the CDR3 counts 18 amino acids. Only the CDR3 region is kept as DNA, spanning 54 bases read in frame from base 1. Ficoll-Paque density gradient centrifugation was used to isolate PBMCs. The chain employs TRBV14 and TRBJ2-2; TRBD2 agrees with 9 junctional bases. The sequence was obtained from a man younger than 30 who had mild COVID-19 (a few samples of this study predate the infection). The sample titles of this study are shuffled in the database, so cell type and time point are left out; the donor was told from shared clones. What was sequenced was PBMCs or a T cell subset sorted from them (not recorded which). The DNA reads TGTGCCAGCAGCCAAACGCGGGGGGGCCTGAGTAGGACCGGGGAGCTGTTTTTT. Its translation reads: CASSQTRGGLSRTGELFF.